This record concerns one T cell receptor beta chain sequence. Its antigen is still unknown. Profiled with immunoSEQ multiplex PCR; TCRdb holds only in-frame clones, not every one. The sample yields fewer than 400,000 clones, 60% to 80% seen once. The record originates from a study of cytotoxic CD8 clonotypes in ibrutinib-treated CLL. Study-wide results and limits: Sample timing was unmatched between remission and later-progressing patients; lymph nodes unstudied.

This TCR was recovered from a human donor with chronic lymphocytic leukemia. The source material was PBMCs, sampled after 36 months of ibrutinib treatment.

The CDR3 DNA follows: TGTGCCAGCAGTTCCCGAAGGGCTTACAATGAGCAGTTCTTC. Translated, it gives CASSSRRAYNEQFF. This rearrangement joins TRBV28 to TRBJ2-1; D ambiguous. The CDR3 spans 14 residues. The ends were cut back, 4 bases at V and 4 bases at J, with 11 bases in the middle. CDR1 and CDR2 (germline): MDHEN, SYDVKM.